This is a list of T cell receptor beta chains from one sample in a study of shared clonotypes between healthy human individuals. Here immunoSEQ multiplex PCR was the method, and the copy in TCRdb shows in-frame clones only, minus some. The repertoire consists of a few hundred thousand clones, with roughly 91% occurring once and the leading ten covering 15% to 20%. Sequences were obtained from memory CD8+ T cells sorted from blood. Source of these receptors: a man aged 18 to 29 in good health. Both conserved end residues are part of each CDR3. D genes are given only for firm matches.

J gene: TRBJ2-5
D gene: NA
V gene: TRBV5-1
CDR3 protein: CASSLALVETQYF
CDR3 DNA: TGCGCCAGCAGCTTGGCCCTGGTGGAGACCCAGTACTTC

J gene: TRBJ2-2
D gene: TRBD1
V gene: TRBV28
CDR3 protein: CASSSGTGVHGELFF
CDR3 DNA: TGTGCCAGCAGTTCCGGGACAGGGGTTCACGGGGAGCTGTTTTTT

J gene: TRBJ2-7
D gene: TRBD1
V gene: TRBV28
CDR3 protein: CASSRGQNYEQYF
CDR3 DNA: TGTGCCAGCAGCAGGGGACAGAACTACGAGCAGTACTTC

J gene: TRBJ2-5
D gene: TRBD2
V gene: TRBV4-3
CDR3 protein: CASSRAGTETQYF
CDR3 DNA: TGCGCCAGCAGCCGAGCGGGAACAGAGACCCAGTACTTC

J gene: TRBJ1-5
D gene: NA
V gene: TRBV28
CDR3 protein: CASSFDSNQPQHF
CDR3 DNA: TGTGCCAGCAGTTTTGATAGCAATCAGCCCCAGCATTTT

J gene: TRBJ1-2
D gene: NA
V gene: TRBV27
CDR3 protein: CASRPLDGYGYTF
CDR3 DNA: TGTGCCAGCCGTCCCTTGGATGGCTATGGCTACACCTTC

J gene: TRBJ1-2
D gene: NA
V gene: TRBV28
CDR3 protein: CASSLGLEGYTF
CDR3 DNA: TGTGCCAGCAGTTTAGGTCTGGAGGGCTACACCTTC

J gene: TRBJ2-5
D gene: TRBD1
V gene: TRBV6-5
CDR3 protein: CASRRTGEETQYF
CDR3 DNA: TGTGCCAGCAGACGCACAGGGGAAGAGACCCAGTACTTC

J gene: TRBJ2-7
D gene: TRBD1
V gene: TRBV29-1
CDR3 protein: CSVEDARDRPPYEQYF
CDR3 DNA: TGCAGCGTTGAAGATGCCCGGGACAGGCCACCTTACGAGCAGTACTTC

J gene: TRBJ1-1
D gene: NA
V gene: TRBV6-1
CDR3 protein: CASSVTGTDTEAFF
CDR3 DNA: TGTGCCAGCAGTGTAACAGGGACGGACACTGAAGCTTTCTTT

J gene: TRBJ2-1
D gene: TRBD2
V gene: TRBV2
CDR3 protein: CASSHLTSGGPFIDEQFF
CDR3 DNA: TGTGCCAGCAGCCACTTAACTAGCGGGGGCCCCTTTATCGATGAGCAGTTCTTC

J gene: TRBJ2-5
D gene: NA
V gene: TRBV6-5
CDR3 protein: CASSYSAGSQETQYF
CDR3 DNA: TGTGCCAGCAGTTACTCAGCCGGGAGCCAAGAGACCCAGTACTTC

J gene: TRBJ1-2
D gene: NA
V gene: TRBV6-5
CDR3 protein: CASSYSDDNYGYTF
CDR3 DNA: TGTGCCAGCAGTTACTCGGACGACAACTATGGCTACACCTTC

J gene: TRBJ2-7
D gene: TRBD1
V gene: TRBV11-3
CDR3 protein: CASSPMNRGDEQYF
CDR3 DNA: TGTGCCAGCAGCCCTATGAACAGGGGAGACGAGCAGTACTTC

J gene: TRBJ1-2
D gene: TRBD1
V gene: TRBV7-8
CDR3 protein: CASSLVGQGQRNGYTF
CDR3 DNA: TGTGCCAGCAGCTTAGTCGGACAGGGACAACGAAATGGCTACACCTTC

J gene: TRBJ2-7
D gene: TRBD2
V gene: TRBV2
CDR3 protein: CASNLAGRSYEQYF
CDR3 DNA: TGTGCCAGCAATTTAGCGGGAAGGTCCTACGAGCAGTACTTC

J gene: TRBJ2-5
D gene: NA
V gene: TRBV7-9
CDR3 protein: CASSLESRLETQYF
CDR3 DNA: TGTGCCAGCAGCTTAGAATCTCGTTTGGAGACCCAGTACTTC